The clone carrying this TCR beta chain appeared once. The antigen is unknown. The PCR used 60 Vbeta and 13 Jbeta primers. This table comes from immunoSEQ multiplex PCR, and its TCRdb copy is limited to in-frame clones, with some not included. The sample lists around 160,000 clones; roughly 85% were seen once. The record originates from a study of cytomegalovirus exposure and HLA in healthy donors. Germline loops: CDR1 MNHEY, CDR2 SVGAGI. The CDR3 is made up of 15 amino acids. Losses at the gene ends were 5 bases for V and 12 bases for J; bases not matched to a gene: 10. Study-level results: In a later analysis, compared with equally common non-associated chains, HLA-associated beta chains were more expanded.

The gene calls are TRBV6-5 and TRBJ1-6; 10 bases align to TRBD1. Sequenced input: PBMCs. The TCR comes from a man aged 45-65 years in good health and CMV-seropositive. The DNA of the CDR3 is TGTGCCAGCAGTAGGGACAGGGGCGGGTCAGGACCCCTCCACTTT. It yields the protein CASSRDRGGSGPLHF.